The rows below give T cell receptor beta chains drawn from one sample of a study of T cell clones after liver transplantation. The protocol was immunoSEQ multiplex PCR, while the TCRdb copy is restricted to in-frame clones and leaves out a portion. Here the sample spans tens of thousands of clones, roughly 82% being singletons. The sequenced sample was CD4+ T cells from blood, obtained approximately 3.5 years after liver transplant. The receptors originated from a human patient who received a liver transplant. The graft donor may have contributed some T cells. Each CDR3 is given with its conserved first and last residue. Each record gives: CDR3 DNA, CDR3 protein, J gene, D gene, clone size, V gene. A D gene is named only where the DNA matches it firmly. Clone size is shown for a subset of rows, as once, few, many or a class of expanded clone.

CDR3 DNA: TGTGCCAGCAGCTTGGTTATGAACACCGGGGAGCTGTTTTTT
CDR3 protein: CASSLVMNTGELFF
J gene: TRBJ2-2
D gene: -
clone size: -
V gene: TRBV7-6

CDR3 DNA: TGTGCCAGCAGCAGGCTGGCGCAACTCAACTATGGCTACACCTTC
CDR3 protein: CASSRLAQLNYGYTF
J gene: TRBJ1-2
D gene: -
clone size: -
V gene: TRBV5-4

CDR3 DNA: TGCGCCAGCAGTCGGTGGGGAGGGGACGTCACCGGGGAGCTGTTTTTT
CDR3 protein: CASSRWGGDVTGELFF
J gene: TRBJ2-2
D gene: TRBD2
clone size: -
V gene: TRBV4-1

CDR3 DNA: TGTGCCAGCAGCCCCCGGGCGGGCCTCACAGATACGCAGTATTTT
CDR3 protein: CASSPRAGLTDTQYF
J gene: TRBJ2-3
D gene: -
clone size: -
V gene: TRBV7-3

CDR3 DNA: TGTGCCAGCAGCTCACCCCGGGGGGGTACAGATACGCAGTATTTT
CDR3 protein: CASSSPRGGTDTQYF
J gene: TRBJ2-3
D gene: TRBD2
clone size: -
V gene: TRBV27

CDR3 DNA: TGTGCCAGCTCACCACCGACGGACATACTGGGAGGGGAAGCTTTCTTT
CDR3 protein: CASSPPTDILGGEAFF
J gene: TRBJ1-1
D gene: -
clone size: -
V gene: TRBV18

CDR3 DNA: TGTGCCAGCAGCCAAGATTACGGGCAGGACCAAGAGACCCAGTACTTC
CDR3 protein: CASSQDYGQDQETQYF
J gene: TRBJ2-5
D gene: -
clone size: -
V gene: TRBV4-2

CDR3 DNA: TGTGCCAGCAGTCCCCGCGGCTTCCTAGAGACCCAGTACTTC
CDR3 protein: CASSPRGFLETQYF
J gene: TRBJ2-5
D gene: -
clone size: -
V gene: TRBV25-1

CDR3 DNA: TGTGCCAGCAGCGTGTCCGGGACTAGCTCCGTTGGGCATTACAATGAGCAGTTCTTC
CDR3 protein: CASSVSGTSSVGHYNEQFF
J gene: TRBJ2-1
D gene: TRBD2
clone size: -
V gene: TRBV9

CDR3 DNA: TGTGCCACCGAGGCCCTTGGGGGCAATCAGCCCCAGCATTTT
CDR3 protein: CATEALGGNQPQHF
J gene: TRBJ1-5
D gene: -
clone size: -
V gene: TRBV9

CDR3 DNA: TGCGCCAGCAGCCAGCCATTGGGACAGGGGGACTATGGCTACACCTTC
CDR3 protein: CASSQPLGQGDYGYTF
J gene: TRBJ1-2
D gene: TRBD1
clone size: -
V gene: TRBV5-1

CDR3 DNA: TGCGCCAGCAGCCAGACAGGCGTCGATGGCTACACCTTC
CDR3 protein: CASSQTGVDGYTF
J gene: TRBJ1-2
D gene: -
clone size: once
V gene: TRBV5-1

CDR3 DNA: TGTGCCAGCAGTACACTTCGCTCCAACTTTAATGAGCAGTTCTTC
CDR3 protein: CASSTLRSNFNEQFF
J gene: TRBJ2-1
D gene: -
clone size: -
V gene: TRBV9

CDR3 DNA: TGTGCCAGCAGATACGGGACAGGGGGATATGGCTACACCTTC
CDR3 protein: CASRYGTGGYGYTF
J gene: TRBJ1-2
D gene: TRBD1
clone size: -
V gene: TRBV28

CDR3 DNA: TGTGCCAGCAGCTTCCGAAGGGACGAGACCCAGTACTTC
CDR3 protein: CASSFRRDETQYF
J gene: TRBJ2-5
D gene: -
clone size: few
V gene: TRBV11-2

CDR3 DNA: TGTGCCAGCAGCGTAGGACATATGTACGAGCAGTACTTC
CDR3 protein: CASSVGHMYEQYF
J gene: TRBJ2-7
D gene: -
clone size: -
V gene: TRBV5-6

CDR3 DNA: TGTGCCAGCGAGAGGACAGGGGGAGAAGAGACCCAGTACTTC
CDR3 protein: CASERTGGEETQYF
J gene: TRBJ2-5
D gene: TRBD1
clone size: -
V gene: TRBV6-5

CDR3 DNA: TGTGCCATCGGAGATTACTCTGGAAACACCATATATTTT
CDR3 protein: CAIGDYSGNTIYF
J gene: TRBJ1-3
D gene: -
clone size: -
V gene: TRBV6-6

CDR3 DNA: TGTGCCAGCAGCGATCGGGGTTCCTCTGGAAACACCATATATTTT
CDR3 protein: CASSDRGSSGNTIYF
J gene: TRBJ1-3
D gene: -
clone size: -
V gene: TRBV9

CDR3 DNA: TGTGCCACCAGCAGAGGGAGGTGGAGCTCCTACAATGAGCAGTTCTTC
CDR3 protein: CATSRGRWSSYNEQFF
J gene: TRBJ2-1
D gene: -
clone size: -
V gene: TRBV15

CDR3 DNA: TGTGCCAGCAGCTTGGTTGGCGGGATGACCGGGGAGCTGTTTTTT
CDR3 protein: CASSLVGGMTGELFF
J gene: TRBJ2-2
D gene: -
clone size: -
V gene: TRBV5-4

CDR3 DNA: TGTGCCAGCAGCCTGGACTGGAGCTCCTACAATGAGCAGTTCTTC
CDR3 protein: CASSLDWSSYNEQFF
J gene: TRBJ2-1
D gene: -
clone size: -
V gene: TRBV5-5

CDR3 DNA: TGCGCCAGCAGGGACGCGTCTAGCACAGATACGCAGTATTTT
CDR3 protein: CASRDASSTDTQYF
J gene: TRBJ2-3
D gene: -
clone size: -
V gene: TRBV5-1

CDR3 DNA: TGTGCCAGCAGCCCTGGTGGGACTAGGGGGACCTACGAGCAGTACTTC
CDR3 protein: CASSPGGTRGTYEQYF
J gene: TRBJ2-7
D gene: TRBD2
clone size: -
V gene: TRBV5-4

CDR3 DNA: TGTGCCAGCAGTTACTCAACAGGAAGTCAGCCCCAGCATTTT
CDR3 protein: CASSYSTGSQPQHF
J gene: TRBJ1-5
D gene: -
clone size: -
V gene: TRBV6-5

CDR3 DNA: TGTGCCAGCAGCAGAACGGCGACATTCAGCACAGATACGCAGTATTTT
CDR3 protein: CASSRTATFSTDTQYF
J gene: TRBJ2-3
D gene: -
clone size: -
V gene: TRBV21-1

CDR3 DNA: TGTGCCACCAGCAGAGGTTTACAGGGGGCCTACGAGCAGTACTTC
CDR3 protein: CATSRGLQGAYEQYF
J gene: TRBJ2-7
D gene: TRBD1
clone size: -
V gene: TRBV15

CDR3 DNA: TGTGCCAGCAGTGAAGAGACCGGCGGACATGGCTACACCTTC
CDR3 protein: CASSEETGGHGYTF
J gene: TRBJ1-2
D gene: -
clone size: few
V gene: TRBV2

CDR3 DNA: TGTGCCAGTAGAGGCACTAGTACTGAAGCTTTCTTT
CDR3 protein: CASRGTSTEAFF
J gene: TRBJ1-1
D gene: -
clone size: -
V gene: TRBV19

CDR3 DNA: TGTGCCAGCAGCTTCGGGACTAGCGGGAGCGATGAGCAGTTCTTC
CDR3 protein: CASSFGTSGSDEQFF
J gene: TRBJ2-1
D gene: TRBD2
clone size: -
V gene: TRBV5-6

CDR3 DNA: TGCAGCGTTGATGACGCCGTTTTT
CDR3 protein: CSVDDAVF
J gene: TRBJ1-3
D gene: -
clone size: -
V gene: TRBV29-1

CDR3 DNA: TGTGCCAGCAGCGGGGGGACAGGGAGAACGGTTGAAGCTTTCTTT
CDR3 protein: CASSGGTGRTVEAFF
J gene: TRBJ1-1
D gene: TRBD1
clone size: -
V gene: TRBV5-5

CDR3 DNA: TGCGCCAGCGCCTGGAGCGGGAGGACATACAATGAGCAGTTCTTC
CDR3 protein: CASAWSGRTYNEQFF
J gene: TRBJ2-1
D gene: TRBD2
clone size: -
V gene: TRBV4-3

CDR3 DNA: TGTGCCAGCAGTTTAACACCCTATACCGGGACGGTTAATTACGAGCAGTACTTC
CDR3 protein: CASSLTPYTGTVNYEQYF
J gene: TRBJ2-7
D gene: -
clone size: few
V gene: TRBV28

CDR3 DNA: TGCGCCAGCAGCTTGGCCCCGGACAGGAACACTGAAGCTTTCTTT
CDR3 protein: CASSLAPDRNTEAFF
J gene: TRBJ1-1
D gene: -
clone size: -
V gene: TRBV5-1

CDR3 DNA: TGTGCCAGCAGCATGGGGGCTAACAGCTATGGCTACACCTTC
CDR3 protein: CASSMGANSYGYTF
J gene: TRBJ1-2
D gene: -
clone size: -
V gene: TRBV7-3

CDR3 DNA: TGTGCCAGTAGGGGGATCCAGGGGCGAGGGAACACTGAAGCTTTCTTT
CDR3 protein: CASRGIQGRGNTEAFF
J gene: TRBJ1-1
D gene: -
clone size: once
V gene: TRBV19

CDR3 DNA: TGTGCCAGCAGCACACTAGGAGGGGGCACTGAAGCTTTCTTT
CDR3 protein: CASSTLGGGTEAFF
J gene: TRBJ1-1
D gene: -
clone size: -
V gene: TRBV7-9

CDR3 DNA: TGTGCCAGCAGCGGGACTCGGTATGGCTACACCTTC
CDR3 protein: CASSGTRYGYTF
J gene: TRBJ1-2
D gene: -
clone size: -
V gene: TRBV2

CDR3 DNA: TGTGCCAGCAGTGGGACTAGCGGGCCTCAAGAGACCCAGTACTTC
CDR3 protein: CASSGTSGPQETQYF
J gene: TRBJ2-5
D gene: TRBD2
clone size: -
V gene: TRBV6-4

CDR3 DNA: TGTGCCAGCAGGCCCACAGGGGGCGCGGGGGAGACCCAGTACTTC
CDR3 protein: CASRPTGGAGETQYF
J gene: TRBJ2-5
D gene: TRBD1
clone size: -
V gene: TRBV5-4

CDR3 DNA: TGTGCCACCACAGGGGAGATGAACACTGAAGCTTTCTTT
CDR3 protein: CATTGEMNTEAFF
J gene: TRBJ1-1
D gene: TRBD1
clone size: -
V gene: TRBV2

CDR3 DNA: TGTGCCAGCAGCCGGTACGGGAGGGCCAAGACCGGGGAGCTGTTTTTT
CDR3 protein: CASSRYGRAKTGELFF
J gene: TRBJ2-2
D gene: TRBD2
clone size: -
V gene: TRBV28

CDR3 DNA: TGTGCCAGCAGTTCTTCCCAGGGGAATGGCTACACCTTC
CDR3 protein: CASSSSQGNGYTF
J gene: TRBJ1-2
D gene: -
clone size: -
V gene: TRBV6-5

CDR3 DNA: TGCGCCAGCAGCCTCGGACAGGGGGGCTTCGATGAGCAGTTCTTC
CDR3 protein: CASSLGQGGFDEQFF
J gene: TRBJ2-1
D gene: TRBD1
clone size: -
V gene: TRBV5-1

CDR3 DNA: TGTGCCAGCAGTCCTGGGGACAGGGATAACTATGGCTACACCTTC
CDR3 protein: CASSPGDRDNYGYTF
J gene: TRBJ1-2
D gene: TRBD1
clone size: -
V gene: TRBV28

CDR3 DNA: TGTGCCAGCAGCCAAGCCTACTCAACGGGAAACACCATATATTTT
CDR3 protein: CASSQAYSTGNTIYF
J gene: TRBJ1-3
D gene: -
clone size: -
V gene: TRBV14

CDR3 DNA: TGTGCCAGCAGCTTATCTAGCGGGAGTACCCACGAGCAGTACTTC
CDR3 protein: CASSLSSGSTHEQYF
J gene: TRBJ2-7
D gene: TRBD2
clone size: -
V gene: TRBV7-2

CDR3 DNA: TGTGCCAGCAGTTATGGGGCGGGGTCGAAGTTCTTC
CDR3 protein: CASSYGAGSKFF
J gene: TRBJ2-1
D gene: -
clone size: -
V gene: TRBV6-1

CDR3 DNA: TGTGCCAGCAGCTTGCCTCAGAGCACAGATACGCAGTATTTT
CDR3 protein: CASSLPQSTDTQYF
J gene: TRBJ2-3
D gene: -
clone size: -
V gene: TRBV5-6

CDR3 DNA: TGTGCCAGCAGCTACAGGGTCTCTGGAAACACCATATATTTT
CDR3 protein: CASSYRVSGNTIYF
J gene: TRBJ1-3
D gene: -
clone size: -
V gene: TRBV7-8

CDR3 DNA: TGCGCCAGCAGCCAGACTAGGAGCGTGAGGGAGTTCTTC
CDR3 protein: CASSQTRSVREFF
J gene: TRBJ2-1
D gene: -
clone size: -
V gene: TRBV5-1

CDR3 DNA: TGTGCCTGGAGCGCACTAGCGCCCTTCACCGGGGAGCTGTTTTTT
CDR3 protein: CAWSALAPFTGELFF
J gene: TRBJ2-2
D gene: TRBD2
clone size: -
V gene: TRBV30

CDR3 DNA: TGTGCCAGCAGGCACAGGGGCACTGAAGCTTTCTTT
CDR3 protein: CASRHRGTEAFF
J gene: TRBJ1-1
D gene: TRBD1
clone size: -
V gene: TRBV28

CDR3 DNA: TGTGCCAGCAGCTACAGGACAGGGACTAATGAAAAACTGTTTTTT
CDR3 protein: CASSYRTGTNEKLFF
J gene: TRBJ1-4
D gene: TRBD1
clone size: -
V gene: TRBV7-2